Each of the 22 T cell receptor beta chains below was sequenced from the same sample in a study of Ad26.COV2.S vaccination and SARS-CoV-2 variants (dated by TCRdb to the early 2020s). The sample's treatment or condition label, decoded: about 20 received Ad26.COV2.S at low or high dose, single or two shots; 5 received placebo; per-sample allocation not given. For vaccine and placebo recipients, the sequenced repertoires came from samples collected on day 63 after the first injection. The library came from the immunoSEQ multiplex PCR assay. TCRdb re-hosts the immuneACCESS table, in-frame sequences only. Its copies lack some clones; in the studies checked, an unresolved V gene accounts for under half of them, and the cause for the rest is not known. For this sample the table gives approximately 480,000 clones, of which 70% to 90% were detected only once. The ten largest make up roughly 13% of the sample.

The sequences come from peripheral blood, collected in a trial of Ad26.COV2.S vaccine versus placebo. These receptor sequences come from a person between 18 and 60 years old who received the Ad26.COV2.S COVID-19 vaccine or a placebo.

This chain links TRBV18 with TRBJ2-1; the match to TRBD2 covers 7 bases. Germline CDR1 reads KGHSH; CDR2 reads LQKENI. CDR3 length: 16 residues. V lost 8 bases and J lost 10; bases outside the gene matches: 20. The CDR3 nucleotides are TGTGCCAGCCCCTCACGACGGCTAGCGGCAACCCAGGAGCAGTTCTTC. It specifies CASPSRRLAATQEQFF.

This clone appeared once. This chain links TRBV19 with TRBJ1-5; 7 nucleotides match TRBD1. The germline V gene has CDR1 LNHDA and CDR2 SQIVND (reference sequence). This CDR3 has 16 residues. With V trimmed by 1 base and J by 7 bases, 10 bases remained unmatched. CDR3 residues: CASSIAVQGRLQPQHF. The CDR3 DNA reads TGTGCCAGTAGTATAGCCGTACAGGGGAGGCTGCAGCCCCAGCATTTT.

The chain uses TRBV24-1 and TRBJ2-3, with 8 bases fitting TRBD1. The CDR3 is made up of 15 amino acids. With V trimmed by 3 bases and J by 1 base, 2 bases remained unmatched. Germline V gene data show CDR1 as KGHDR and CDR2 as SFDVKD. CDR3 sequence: CATSDRTGRTDTQYF. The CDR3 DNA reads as TGTGCCACCAGTGATAGGACAGGGCGCACAGATACGCAGTATTTT.

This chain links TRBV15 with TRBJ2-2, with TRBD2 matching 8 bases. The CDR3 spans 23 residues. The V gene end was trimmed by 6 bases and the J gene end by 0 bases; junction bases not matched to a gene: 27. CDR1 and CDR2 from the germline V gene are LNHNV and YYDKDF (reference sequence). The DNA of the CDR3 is TGTGCCACCAGTGGCCTCAGAAGTACCTACGGGGGGGCCCCGACTACGAACACCGGGGAGCTGTTTTTT. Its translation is CATSGLRSTYGGAPTTNTGELFF.

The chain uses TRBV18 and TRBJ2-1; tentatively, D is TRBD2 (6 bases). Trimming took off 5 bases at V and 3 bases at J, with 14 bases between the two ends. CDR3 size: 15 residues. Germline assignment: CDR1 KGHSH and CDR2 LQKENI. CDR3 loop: CASSRDKGGYNEQFF. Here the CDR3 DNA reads TGTGCCAGCTCAAGAGACAAGGGAGGCTACAATGAGCAGTTCTTC.

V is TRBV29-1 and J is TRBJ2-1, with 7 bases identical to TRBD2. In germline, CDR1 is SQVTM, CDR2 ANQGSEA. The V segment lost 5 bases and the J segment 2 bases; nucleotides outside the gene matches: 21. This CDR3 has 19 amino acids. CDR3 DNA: TGCAGCGTTTATGATGGGGTACTGGCGGGAGTACGCACCTACAATGAGCAGTTCTTC. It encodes CSVYDGVLAGVRTYNEQFF.

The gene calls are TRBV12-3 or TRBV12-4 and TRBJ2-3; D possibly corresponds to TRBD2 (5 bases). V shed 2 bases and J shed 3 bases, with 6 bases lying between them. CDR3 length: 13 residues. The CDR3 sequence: CASSLRTTDTQYF. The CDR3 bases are TGTGCCAGCAGTTTACGGACTACAGATACGCAGTATTTT.

The DNA of the CDR3 is TGTGCCAGTAGTACAGGGGGCGTCAACACTGAAGCTTTCTTT. Translation: CASSTGGVNTEAFF. J is TRBJ1-1 and V is TRBV19; 8 bases map to TRBD1. Trimming removed 4 bases from V and 2 bases from J; junction bases left unmatched: 3. The germline gives CDR1 LNHDA, CDR2 SQIVND (reference sequence). This CDR3 region has 14 residues.

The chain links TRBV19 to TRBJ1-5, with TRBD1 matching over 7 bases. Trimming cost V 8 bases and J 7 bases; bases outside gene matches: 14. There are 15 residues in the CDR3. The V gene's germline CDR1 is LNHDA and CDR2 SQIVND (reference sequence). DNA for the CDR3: TGTGCCAGTGAACCCCTGACAGGGCTTTGGCAGCCCCAGCATTTT. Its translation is CASEPLTGLWQPQHF.

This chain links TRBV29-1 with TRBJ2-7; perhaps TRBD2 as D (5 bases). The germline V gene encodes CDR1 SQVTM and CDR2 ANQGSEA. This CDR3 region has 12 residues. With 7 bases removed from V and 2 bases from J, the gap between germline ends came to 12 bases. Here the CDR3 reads CSGSLGAYEQYF. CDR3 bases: TGCAGCGGATCCTTGGGAGCCTACGAGCAGTACTTC.

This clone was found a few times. CDR3 amino acids: CASSTTMGGEAFF. In DNA, the CDR3 is TGTGCCAGCAGCACGACTATGGGTGGTGAAGCTTTCTTT. The rearrangement joins TRBV9 to TRBJ1-1, with no clear D. The germline V and J ends were trimmed by 4 bases and 7 bases, with 14 bases remaining between them. This CDR3 is 13 amino acids long. The V gene's germline CDR1 is SGDLS and CDR2 YYNGEE.

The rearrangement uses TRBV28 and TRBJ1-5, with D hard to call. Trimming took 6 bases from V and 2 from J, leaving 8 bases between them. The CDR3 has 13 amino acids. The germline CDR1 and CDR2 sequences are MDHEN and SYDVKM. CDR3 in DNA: TGTGCCAGCAGGGAGAGTCGCAATCAGCCCCAGCATTTT. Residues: CASRESRNQPQHF. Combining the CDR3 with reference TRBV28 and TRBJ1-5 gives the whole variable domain DVKVTQSSRYLVKRTGEKVFLECVQDMDHENMFWYRQDPGLGLRLIYFSYDVKMKEKGDIPEGYSVSREKKERFSLILESASTNQTSMYLCASRESRNQPQHFGDGTRLSIL.

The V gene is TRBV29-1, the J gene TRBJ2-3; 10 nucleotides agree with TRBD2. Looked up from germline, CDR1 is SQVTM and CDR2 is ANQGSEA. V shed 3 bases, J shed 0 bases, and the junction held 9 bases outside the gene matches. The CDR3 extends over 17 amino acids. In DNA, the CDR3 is TGCAGCGTTGAGGGGGAACCTAGCGGGAGAAGCACAGATACGCAGTATTTT. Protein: CSVEGEPSGRSTDTQYF.

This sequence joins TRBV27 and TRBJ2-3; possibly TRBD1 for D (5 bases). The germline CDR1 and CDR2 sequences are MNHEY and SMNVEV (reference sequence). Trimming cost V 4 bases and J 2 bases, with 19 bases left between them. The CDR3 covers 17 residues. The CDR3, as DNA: TGTGCCAGCAGTTCCACTCTAAGACAGTCCATCACAGATACGCAGTATTTT. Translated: CASSSTLRQSITDTQYF.

CDR3 nucleotide sequence: TGTGCCACCAGTGATTCGGCAGGGACGTACACCGGGGAGCTGTTTTTT. Translated: CATSDSAGTYTGELFF. The J gene is TRBJ2-2, the V gene TRBV24-1; the D gene could be TRBD1 or TRBD2 (5 bases each). V lost 2 bases to trimming and J lost 3 bases, with 12 bases between them. The CDR3 spans 16 residues. Germline values: CDR1 KGHDR, CDR2 SFDVKD.

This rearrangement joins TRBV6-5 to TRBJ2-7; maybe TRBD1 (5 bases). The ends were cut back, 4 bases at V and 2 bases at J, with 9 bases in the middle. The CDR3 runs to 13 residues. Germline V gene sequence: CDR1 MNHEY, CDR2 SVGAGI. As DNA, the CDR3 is TGTGCCAGCAGTTTGAGACAGCCCTACGAGCAGTACTTC. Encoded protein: CASSLRQPYEQYF.

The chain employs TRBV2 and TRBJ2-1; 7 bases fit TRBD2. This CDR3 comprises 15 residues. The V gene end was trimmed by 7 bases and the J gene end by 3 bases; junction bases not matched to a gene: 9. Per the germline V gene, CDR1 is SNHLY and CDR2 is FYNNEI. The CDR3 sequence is CASNKAGTFYNEQFF. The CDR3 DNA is TGTGCCAGCAACAAAGCGGGAACTTTCTACAATGAGCAGTTCTTC.

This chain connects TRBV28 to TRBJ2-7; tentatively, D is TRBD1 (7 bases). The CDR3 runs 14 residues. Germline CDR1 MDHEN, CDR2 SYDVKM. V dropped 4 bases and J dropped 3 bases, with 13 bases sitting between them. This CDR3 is CASSSGDSIYEQYF. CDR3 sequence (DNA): TGTGCCAGCAGTTCGGGGGACAGCATCTACGAGCAGTACTTC.

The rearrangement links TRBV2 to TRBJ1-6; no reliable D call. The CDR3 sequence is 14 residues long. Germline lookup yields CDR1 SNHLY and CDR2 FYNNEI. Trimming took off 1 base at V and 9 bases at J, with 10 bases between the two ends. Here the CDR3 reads CASSEVEESSPLHF. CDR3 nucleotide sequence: TGTGCCAGCAGTGAAGTTGAGGAGAGTTCACCCCTCCACTTT.

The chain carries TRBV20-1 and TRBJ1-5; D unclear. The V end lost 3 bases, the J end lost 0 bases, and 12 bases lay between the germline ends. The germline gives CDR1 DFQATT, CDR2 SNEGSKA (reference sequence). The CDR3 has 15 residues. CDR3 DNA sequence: TGCAGTGCTAGTCAAGCCCGAGATAGCAATCAGCCCCAGCATTTT. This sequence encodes CSASQARDSNQPQHF.

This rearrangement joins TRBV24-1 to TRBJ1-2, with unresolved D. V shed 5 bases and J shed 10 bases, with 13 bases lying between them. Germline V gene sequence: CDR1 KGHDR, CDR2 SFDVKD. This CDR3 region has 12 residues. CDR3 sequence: CATSAQDRLYTF. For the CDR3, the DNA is TGTGCCACCAGTGCCCAGGACCGCCTCTACACCTTC.

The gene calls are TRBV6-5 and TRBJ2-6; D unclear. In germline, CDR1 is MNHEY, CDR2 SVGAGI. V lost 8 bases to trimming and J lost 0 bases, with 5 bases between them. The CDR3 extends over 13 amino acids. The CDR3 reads CASRSSGANVLTF. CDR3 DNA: TGTGCCAGCCGGTCCTCTGGGGCCAACGTCCTGACTTTC.